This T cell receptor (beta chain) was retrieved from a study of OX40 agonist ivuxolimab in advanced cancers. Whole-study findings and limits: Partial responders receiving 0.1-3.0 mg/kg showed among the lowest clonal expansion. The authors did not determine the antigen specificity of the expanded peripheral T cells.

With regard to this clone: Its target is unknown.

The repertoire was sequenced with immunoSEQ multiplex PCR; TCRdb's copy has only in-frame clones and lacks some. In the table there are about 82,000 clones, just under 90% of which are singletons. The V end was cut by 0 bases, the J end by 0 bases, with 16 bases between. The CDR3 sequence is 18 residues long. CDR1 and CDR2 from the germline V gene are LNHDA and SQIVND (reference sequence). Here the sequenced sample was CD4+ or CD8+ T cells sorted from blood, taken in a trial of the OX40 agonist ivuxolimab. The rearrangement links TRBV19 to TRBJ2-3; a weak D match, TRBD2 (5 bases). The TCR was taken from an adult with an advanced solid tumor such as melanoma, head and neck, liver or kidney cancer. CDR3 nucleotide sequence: TGTGCCAGTAGTATAGATAGTACTAGTTGGGGTAGCACAGATACGCAGTATTTT. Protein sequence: CASSIDSTSWGSTDTQYF.